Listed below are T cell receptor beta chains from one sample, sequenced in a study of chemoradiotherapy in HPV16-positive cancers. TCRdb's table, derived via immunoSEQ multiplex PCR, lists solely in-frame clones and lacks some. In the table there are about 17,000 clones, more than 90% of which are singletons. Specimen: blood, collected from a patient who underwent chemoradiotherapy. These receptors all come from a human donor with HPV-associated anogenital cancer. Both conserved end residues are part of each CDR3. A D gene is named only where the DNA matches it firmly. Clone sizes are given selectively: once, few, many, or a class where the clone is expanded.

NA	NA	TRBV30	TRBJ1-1	CAWSVRGTLNTEAFF	TGTGCCTGGAGTGTAAGGGGAACCCTGAACACTGAAGCTTTCTTT
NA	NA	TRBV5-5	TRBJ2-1	CASSFGRITYNEQFF	TGTGCCAGCAGCTTCGGCCGGATTACTTACAATGAGCAGTTCTTC
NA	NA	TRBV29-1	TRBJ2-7	CSAGDNEQYF	TGCAGCGCTGGGGACAACGAGCAGTACTTC
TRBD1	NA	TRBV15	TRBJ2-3	CATSSTTGGVTDTQYF	TGTGCCACCAGCAGTACGACAGGGGGCGTCACAGATACGCAGTATTTT
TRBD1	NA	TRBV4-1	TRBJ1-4	CASSQDRDSPSTNEKLFF	TGCGCCAGCAGCCAAGATCGGGACAGCCCCTCAACTAATGAAAAACTGTTTTTT
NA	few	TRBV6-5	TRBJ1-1	CATVHSGRGSEAFF	TGTGCCACCGTACACTCGGGGCGTGGATCTGAAGCTTTCTTT
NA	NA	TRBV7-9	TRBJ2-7	CASSLSGQSYEQYF	TGTGCCAGCAGCTTATCCGGCCAGTCCTACGAGCAGTACTTC
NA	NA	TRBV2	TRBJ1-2	CASSATSRGGYGYTF	TGTGCCAGCAGTGCAACGTCCAGGGGTGGTTATGGCTACACCTTC
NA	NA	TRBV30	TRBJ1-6	CAWGGGLLSPLHF	TGTGCCTGGGGAGGGGGGCTCCTATCACCCCTCCACTTT
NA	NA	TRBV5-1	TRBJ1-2	CASSFSGAYGYTF	TGCGCCAGCAGCTTCTCAGGGGCCTATGGCTACACCTTC
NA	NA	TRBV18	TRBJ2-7	CASSNSYEQYF	TGTGCCAGCTCTAACAGCTACGAGCAGTACTTC
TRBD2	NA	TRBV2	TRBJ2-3	CASSLAGTDTQYF	TGTGCCAGCAGCCTAGCGGGGACAGATACGCAGTATTTT
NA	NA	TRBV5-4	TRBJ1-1	CASSLAAGANTEAFF	TGTGCCAGCAGCTTGGCCGCGGGGGCGAACACTGAAGCTTTCTTT
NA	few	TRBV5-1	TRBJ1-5	CASREGASDQPQHF	TGCGCCAGCAGGGAAGGCGCCTCCGATCAGCCCCAGCATTTT
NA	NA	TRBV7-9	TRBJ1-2	CASSDPRDPLSYGYTF	TGTGCCAGCAGCGACCCCCGGGACCCCCTTAGCTATGGCTACACCTTC
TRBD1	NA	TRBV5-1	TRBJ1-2	CASSPKGTEGGYTF	TGCGCCAGCAGCCCAAAGGGGACAGAGGGTGGCTACACCTTC
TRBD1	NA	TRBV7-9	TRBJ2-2	CASSFRDSLTGELFF	TGTGCCAGCAGCTTTAGGGACAGCCTTACCGGGGAGCTGTTTTTT
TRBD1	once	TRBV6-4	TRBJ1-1	CASSPGQGGTEAFF	TGTGCCAGCAGTCCCGGACAGGGAGGGACTGAAGCTTTCTTT
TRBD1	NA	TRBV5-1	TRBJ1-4	CASSPTGNSEKLFF	TGCGCCAGCAGTCCGACAGGGAATAGTGAAAAACTGTTTTTT
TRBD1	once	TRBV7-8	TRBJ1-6	CASTEPTGENSPLHF	TGTGCCAGCACAGAACCGACAGGGGAGAATTCACCCCTCCACTTT
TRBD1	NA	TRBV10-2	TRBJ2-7	CASSIDRVFHEQYF	TGCGCCAGCAGTATAGACAGGGTATTCCACGAGCAGTACTTC